These 13 T cell receptor beta chains originate from one sample sequenced in a study of Graves' ophthalmopathy and Graves' hyperthyroidism. Amplified TCR beta CDR3 regions were obtained using RNA transcripts as template. An initial RT-PCR round employing HTBI primers preceded a second-round multiplex PCR. MiXCR, run by TCRdb on the multiplex PCR reads, gives a single entry per CDR3 protein. Of approximately 640,000 distinct CDR3 sequences detected, roughly 39% appear once; the ten largest clones hold more than 3%. The sequencing sample was made of peripheral blood. These receptors were collected from an adult man with Graves' ophthalmopathy.

Ten or more counts support this clonotype. The genes are TRBV2 and TRBJ2-5; 14 nucleotides line up with TRBD2. V lost 5 bases and J lost 5; bases outside the gene matches: 1. The CDR3 is made up of 14 amino acids. The germline CDR1 and CDR2 sequences are SNHLY and FYNNEI. The CDR3 sequence: CASSRLAGGETQYF. The CDR3, as DNA: TGTGCCAGCAGTAGACTAGCGGGAGGGGAGACCCAGTACTTC. The variable domain in full, completed from reference TRBV2 and TRBJ2-5, reads EPEVTQTPSHQVTQMGQEVILRCVPISNHLYFYWYRQILGQKVEFLVSFYNNEISEKSEIFDDQFSVERPDGSNFTLKIRSTKLEDSAMYFCASSRLAGGETQYFGPGTRLLVL.

A note on this clonotype: One base away lies a much larger clone, so this may be a sequencing read error. The chain has TRBV25-1 and TRBJ1-5; a weak D match, TRBD1 (5 bases). There are 15 residues in the CDR3. The V gene's germline CDR1 is MGHDK and CDR2 SYGVNS. V dropped 1 base and J dropped 2 bases, with 9 bases sitting between them. The CDR3 protein is CASSELGGGNQPQHF. CDR3 sequence (DNA): TGTGCCAGCAGTGAATTGGGGGGAGGCAATCAGCCCCAGCATTTT.

Only a few counts were recorded for this clonotype. The V and J genes are TRBV11-2 and TRBJ2-5; the D is unclear. Trimming took 5 bases from V and 3 from J, leaving 16 bases between them. Germline assignment: CDR1 SGHAT and CDR2 FQNNGV. This CDR3 comprises 15 residues. The DNA for the CDR3 is TGTGCCAGCAGCCAAGCAGACGGTCGGGAAGAGACCCAGTACTTC. It is translated as CASSQADGREETQYF.

The V and J genes are TRBV10-3 and TRBJ2-7; unclear D gene. V lost 4 bases and J lost 3, with 10 bases in between. Germline lookup yields CDR1 ENHRY and CDR2 SYGVKD. There are 13 residues in the CDR3. CDR3 amino acids: CAISGEGNYEQYF. The DNA of the CDR3 is TGTGCCATCAGTGGTGAAGGAAACTACGAGCAGTACTTC.

This clonotype was seen repeatedly, ten times or more. V usage is TRBV5-6 and J usage is TRBJ2-2; D uncertain. CDR1 is SGHDT, CDR2 YYEEEE, per germline. CDR3 length: 12 amino acids. Trimming stripped 4 bases from V and 6 bases from J, with 7 bases between. CDR3 nucleotide sequence: TGTGCCAGCAGCCCCGCCTCCGGGGAGCTGTTTTTT. Its protein product is CASSPASGELFF.

With respect to this clonotype: Its ends do not fully match the called genes, so a read error is possible. The chain couples TRBV10-3 to TRBJ2-7; D may correspond to TRBD1 or TRBD2 (5 bases each). This CDR3 comprises 18 residues. In germline, CDR1 is ENHRY, CDR2 SYGVKD. CDR3 residues: CASSFQTGGTNMTYEQYF. The CDR3 DNA reads as TGTGCCAGCAGTTTTCAGACTGGTGGGACGAATATGACCTACGAGCAGTACTTC.

This clonotype has a count of ten or more. The chain is built from TRBV4-1 and TRBJ1-6, with 8 bases aligning to TRBD1. This CDR3 contains 13 residues. Germline trimming cut 7 bases from V and 8 bases from J; bases unmatched to any gene: 4. The germline V gene encodes CDR1 MGHRA and CDR2 YSYEKL. The CDR3: CASIGQGDSPLHF. The CDR3, as DNA: TGCGCCAGCATCGGACAGGGCGATTCACCCCTCCACTTT.

The chain joins TRBV9 to TRBJ2-2; the D is unclear. V lost 5 bases to trimming and J lost 5 bases, with 10 bases between them. The germline CDR1 and CDR2 sequences are SGDLS and YYNGEE. CDR3 length: 13 amino acids. DNA of the CDR3: TGTGCCAGCAGTTACATGGGGACCGGGGAGCTGTTTTTT. Translation gives CASSYMGTGELFF.

This chain uses TRBV19 with TRBJ2-3, with 7 bases aligning to TRBD2. This CDR3 contains 13 residues. V dropped 5 bases and J dropped 2; count of bases not matched to a gene: 1. Germline CDR1 reads LNHDA; CDR2 reads SQIVND (reference sequence). In DNA form, the CDR3 reads TGTGCCAGTAGTGCGGGAGACACAGATACGCAGTATTTT. Translating gives CASSAGDTDTQYF.

This clonotype turned up a few times. This rearrangement joins TRBV6-2 or TRBV6-3 to TRBJ2-5; TRBD2 agrees at 10 bases. The CDR3 length is 15 residues. J lost 4 bases, V lost 4 bases, and 6 bases had no gene match. Looked up from germline, CDR1 is MNHEY and CDR2 is SVGEGT. CDR3 protein: CASSWSGGAGETQYF. The DNA of the CDR3 is TGTGCCAGCAGTTGGAGCGGGGGGGCCGGAGAGACCCAGTACTTC.

This clonotype was counted a few times. The chain has TRBV7-9 and TRBJ2-7; 15 nucleotides line up with TRBD2. Per the germline V gene, CDR1 is SEHNR and CDR2 is FQNEAQ (reference sequence). CDR3 length: 17 residues. V lost 1 base to trimming and J lost 4 bases; unmatched junction nucleotides: 5. CDR3 sequence reads: CASSLVPGLAGGYEQYF. CDR3 nucleotide sequence: TGTGCCAGCAGCTTAGTCCCGGGACTAGCGGGGGGATACGAGCAGTACTTC.

Comment on this clonotype: With a much larger clone just one base away, this may be a read error. Lacking the conserved final phenylalanine or tryptophan, this CDR3 likely reflects a read error. The V gene is TRBV27, the J gene TRBJ1-5; tentative D call: TRBD1 (6 bases). Germline CDR1 and CDR2: MNHEY and SMNVEV (reference sequence). The germline V and J ends were trimmed by 5 bases and 3 bases, with 8 bases remaining between them. The CDR3 covers 13 residues. CDR3: CASSAGANQPQHV. The CDR3 region has the DNA TGTGCCAGCAGTGCAGGGGCCAATCAGCCCCAGCATGTT.

This chain uses TRBV5-4 with TRBJ2-5; D not certain. CDR3 length: 13 amino acids. The germline CDR1 and CDR2 sequences are SGHNT and YYREEE (reference sequence). Trimming removed 1 base at V and 5 bases at J, with 9 bases between. Written as DNA, the CDR3 is TGTGCCAGCAGCTTGTATGCGATGGAGACCCAGTACTTC. It encodes CASSLYAMETQYF. Using reference TRBV5-4 and TRBJ2-5 for the parts outside the CDR3, the full variable domain is ETGVTQSPTHLIKTRGQQVTLRCSSQSGHNTVSWYQQALGQGPQFIFQYYREEENGRGNFPPRFSGLQFPNYSSELNVNALELDDSALYLCASSLYAMETQYFGPGTRLLVL.